This TCR beta chain derives from a study of shared clonotypes between healthy human individuals (dated by TCRdb to the early 2020s). For context, the study as a whole: The cohort included three men and a couple of women between 18 and 49 years of age. For each donor, CD4 naive and CD4 memory were each given three plates, CD8 naive was given two plates, and CD8 memory was given one plate. To estimate repertoire size and how much clonotype sharing occurs between individuals, the study deeply sequenced the blood TCR repertoires of roughly 5 healthy adults. Different laboratories and diverse techniques were used to prepare libraries and sequence TCR repertoires, to increase sequencing depth and limit assay-specific biases. Per donor, leukapheresis produced somewhere between about 0.9 and 9.5 billion PBMCs.

Details on this clone: Its antigen remains unidentified. Nothing much larger sits one base from this clone, and base qualities are not available.

General findings and caveats noted by the study authors: Larger estimated clonotype richness was generally found for naive subsets than for memory subsets. Across four donors, approximately 5% of naive CD4, 3% to 3.5% of naive CD8, 2.3% of memory CD4, and under 0.45% of memory CD8 clonotypes were shared. The small number of donors limited the genetic and exposure-history diversity represented. Even with the large sequencing depth, rarefaction of the sorted-subset datasets indicated that sequencing was incomplete. Sampling was restricted to blood, and TCR repertoires in tissue are likely to differ from TCR repertoires in blood. Higher generation probabilities were observed for clonotypes shared by all four sorted-subset donors than for non-shared clonotypes. Pairwise subsampling led to the expectation that sequencing depth would affect the degree of clonotype sharing among donors.

Using the deep immunoSEQ assay, TCR CDR3 regions were amplified from genomic DNA by multiplex PCR. For each cell subset, the extracted genomic DNA was distributed evenly across all wells of several immunoSEQ 96-well plates, and each plate served as one replicate. For sorted subsets, approximately 200 ng of genomic DNA, equivalent to tens of thousands of T cell genomes, went into each replicate PCR. Purified libraries were quantified with a Qubit 3.0 fluorometer, sized on a Bioanalyzer 2100, and re-quantified with the KAPA Library Quantification kit. Every immunoSEQ 96-well plate was sequenced on a separate single-read 150-cycle Illumina NextSeq 550 flow cell. On the study's bioinformatics: Because the immunoSEQ output included only junctional sequences and no quality scores, the filtering could not be the same as the filtering used for full-length reads. To assign V/J genes and CDR3, sequences were annotated against IMGT germline references using PyIR, a Python wrapper for IgBLAST v1.9. Any read was removed if the V/J assignment was weak (E-value above 1e-6), the CDR3 was missing, or the read contained stop codons, out-of-frame junctions, or ambiguous translated residues. V3J clonotypes were defined by identical inferred V gene, J gene, and CDR3 amino acid sequence. The percentage overlap between two repertoires was calculated by dividing the number of shared unique clonotypes by the size of the smaller repertoire. RTK rarefaction, the Chao1 estimator, and Recon v2.1 estimates of unobserved clonotypes were used to assess repertoire richness. For all TCRbeta clonotypes obtained by the gDNA method from four donors, generation probabilities were computed with OLGA. TCRdb took over this immuneACCESS table, retaining in-frame rearrangements with V and J assigned. Such tables are incomplete; in checked studies, under half of the missing clones stem from an unresolved V gene, and the remainder is unexplained. That table is the source of V, J and clone size, and D and trimming were worked out from the DNA. This sample holds hundreds of thousands of clones; 80% to 95% were observed only once. Around 24% of the sample is taken by the ten largest.

CD8 naive samples consisted of CD45RO-negative cells that were positively selected for CCR7, yielding a CD45RA+CCR7+ population without TemRA cells. Healthy HIV-negative adults with no recently reported acute infections or vaccinations were included as donors. Every donor was a Caucasian adult residing in Nashville, Tennessee, USA. Blood was collected by leukapheresis, and PBMCs were isolated by Ficoll-Histopaque density gradient centrifugation and then cryopreserved in liquid nitrogen vapor phase. Purity and quantity of every magnetically sorted T cell population were checked by analytical flow cytometry. Genomic DNA was isolated from each sorted fraction and quantified by UV absorbance on a Nanodrop 2000c. The TCR was taken from a man younger than 45 in good health. Input material: naive CD8+ T cells sorted from blood. Explained via the paper, the cell subset or site label denotes: CD45RA+CCR7+.

The DNA sequence is given as TGTGCCAGCAGAGGGGGGACAGGGCGGGAGCAGTACTTC. Its protein reads: CASRGGTGREQYF. This chain joins TRBV27 to TRBJ2-7, with 9 bases matching TRBD1. The CDR3 holds 13 amino acids from the cysteine to the phenylalanine. Of the read, only the CDR3 DNA is kept; its 39 bases are in frame from base 1. Relative to germline, V is missing 6 bases and J is missing 7 bases, with 7 bases of the junction outside any gene match. CDR1 and CDR2 (MNHEY, SMNVEV) derive from the germline V gene (reference sequence).